These 15 T cell receptor beta chains were all obtained from the same sample, sequenced in a study of long-term antiretroviral therapy in people with HIV. Researchers report immunoSEQ v3.0 was run at survey level. Sequencing used immunoSEQ multiplex PCR; TCRdb keeps in-frame clones, though not all of them. The data contain under 20,000 clones, just under 80% of them seen just once; the ten biggest clones take up about an eighth. Specimen: unsorted PBMCs, collected 0.3 years after starting antiretroviral therapy. The receptors shown here come from a woman aged 45-60 years with HIV.

This chain connects TRBV29-1 to TRBJ2-2; D may be TRBD2 (5 bases). With 5 bases removed from V and 1 base from J, the gap between germline ends came to 8 bases. Germline V CDR1 and CDR2: SQVTM, ANQGSEA. The CDR3 sequence is 13 residues long. CDR3 region: CSVRAGNTGELFF. The CDR3 bases are TGCAGCGTTCGGGCGGGGAACACCGGGGAGCTGTTTTTT.

The gene calls are TRBV9 and TRBJ2-3, with TRBD2 matching over 8 bases. J lost 4 bases, V lost 0 bases, and 1 base had no gene match. This CDR3 region has 14 residues. Germline CDR1 is SGDLS and CDR2 is YYNGEE. The CDR3 DNA is TGTGCCAGCAGCGTAGAACTAGCGGCAGATACGCAGTATTTT. Translating it yields CASSVELAADTQYF.

This chain uses TRBV7-9 with TRBJ2-4, with TRBD2 as a possible D gene (7 bases). The CDR3 extends over 16 amino acids. V shed 3 bases and J shed 3 bases, with 15 bases lying between them. Germline V gene lookup returns CDR1 SEHNR and CDR2 FQNEAQ (reference sequence). The CDR3 loop is CASSFYRAGVKNIQYF. In nucleotides, the CDR3 is TGTGCCAGCAGCTTCTACAGGGCGGGGGTCAAAAACATTCAGTACTTC.

This clone was observed a handful of times. The chain couples TRBV30 to TRBJ1-6; possibly TRBD1 for D (6 bases). Between the trimmed V and J ends, which lost 5 bases and 7 bases, there was a span of 12 bases. This CDR3 has 13 residues. The V gene's germline CDR1 is GTSNPN and CDR2 SVGIG (reference sequence). The CDR3 sequence is CAWDGQSNSPLHF. CDR3 sequence (DNA): TGTGCCTGGGATGGACAGAGCAATTCACCCCTCCACTTT. Complete variable domain (other parts from reference TRBV30 and TRBJ1-6): SQTIHQWPATLVQPVGSPLSLECTVEGTSNPNLYWYRQAAGRGLQLLFYSVGIGQISSEVPQNLSASRPQDRQFILSSKKLLLSDSGFYLCAWDGQSNSPLHFGNGTRLTVT.

Only one count was recorded for this clone. The chain links TRBV19 to TRBJ1-1, with unresolved D. CDR3 length: 14 amino acids. V was trimmed by 1 base and J by 0 bases, leaving 6 bases between them. CDR1 LNHDA and CDR2 SQIVND come from the germline V gene (reference sequence). CDR3 region: CASSIGLMNTEAFF. The CDR3 bases are TGTGCCAGTAGTATAGGACTGATGAACACTGAAGCTTTCTTT.

The chain recombines TRBV4-2 with TRBJ2-1; 8 nucleotides agree with TRBD2. The CDR3 totals 15 residues. Germline trimming cut 0 bases from V and 16 bases from J; bases unmatched to any gene: 14. Germline CDR1 and CDR2: LGHNA and YNFKEQ. CDR3 sequence: CASSQEAAGALSQFF. CDR3 DNA sequence: TGTGCCAGCAGCCAAGAAGCAGCGGGGGCATTGTCTCAATTCTTC.

The V gene is TRBV5-6, the J gene TRBJ2-3; 8 bases align to TRBD1. The CDR3 is made up of 14 amino acids. With 4 bases clipped from V and 3 bases from J, the junction kept 4 bases outside the gene matches. In germline, CDR1 is SGHDT, CDR2 YYEEEE. This CDR3 is CASSGWTGTDTQYF. For the CDR3, the DNA is TGTGCCAGCAGCGGGTGGACAGGGACAGATACGCAGTATTTT. Based on the CDR3 plus reference TRBV5-6 and TRBJ2-3, the full variable domain is DAGVTQSPTHLIKTRGQQVTLRCSPKSGHDTVSWYQQALGQGPQFIFQYYEEEERQRGNFPDRFSGHQFPNYSSELNVNALLLGDSALYLCASSGWTGTDTQYFGPGTRLTVL.

This chain uses TRBV6-1 with TRBJ2-7, with 8 bases matching TRBD2. Germline CDR1 MNHNS, CDR2 SASEGT. The V segment lost 6 bases and the J segment 7 bases; nucleotides outside the gene matches: 8. This CDR3 contains 13 residues. CDR3 region: CASSLSGNEEQYV. CDR3 DNA sequence: TGTGCCAGCAGCCTTAGCGGGAACGAAGAGCAGTACGTC.

The V gene is TRBV28, the J gene TRBJ1-5; no firm D call. Looked up from germline, CDR1 is MDHEN and CDR2 is SYDVKM. The CDR3 has 14 residues. Trimming shortened V by 6 bases and J by 3 bases, and 12 bases separated the two germline ends. CDR3 nucleotide sequence: TGTGCCAGCAGCCCTTGGTCTCCCAATCAGCCCCAGCATTTT. Its translation is CASSPWSPNQPQHF.

The gene calls are TRBV6-5 and TRBJ1-1; D may be TRBD1 (6 bases). V lost 2 bases and J lost 5, with 9 bases in between. Germline V gene lookup returns CDR1 MNHEY and CDR2 SVGAGI. This CDR3 is 13 amino acids long. CDR3 protein: CASSYNRDTEAFF. The CDR3, as DNA: TGTGCCAGCAGTTACAACAGGGATACTGAAGCTTTCTTT.

J is TRBJ2-2 and V is TRBV29-1; D remains ambiguous. V was trimmed by 6 bases and J by 4 bases, leaving 12 bases between them. Germline lookup yields CDR1 SQVTM and CDR2 ANQGSEA. This CDR3 spans 13 amino acids. The CDR3 DNA reads as TGCAGCGTACAGAAGCCTCCCACCGGGGAGCTGTTTTTT. Residues: CSVQKPPTGELFF.

The CDR3 DNA sequence: TGTGCCAGCAGCTATTCGGCGGGATTATCAGATACGCAGTATTTT. It yields the protein CASSYSAGLSDTQYF. J is TRBJ2-3 and V is TRBV7-6; D perhaps matches TRBD2 (6 bases). The CDR3 sequence is 15 residues long. Trimming took off 4 bases at V and 4 bases at J, with 15 bases between the two ends. CDR1 SGHVS and CDR2 FNYEAQ come from the germline V gene. The full variable domain, rest sourced from reference TRBV7-6 and TRBJ2-3, is GAGVSQSPRYKVTKRGQDVALRCDPISGHVSLYWYRQALGQGPEFLTYFNYEAQQDKSGLPNDRFSAERPEGSISTLTIQRTEQRDSAMYRCASSYSAGLSDTQYFGPGTRLTVL.

CDR3 sequence: CASNWAALNTGELFF. CDR3 DNA: TGTGCCAGTAACTGGGCAGCTTTGAACACCGGGGAGCTGTTTTTT. The genes are TRBV19 and TRBJ2-2, with unresolved D. Germline V lookup: CDR1 LNHDA, CDR2 SQIVND (reference sequence). Deletions cut 7 bases from V and 1 base from J, with 13 bases between. The CDR3 spans 15 residues.

The CDR3 loop reads CAWSMGGDTIYF. Here the CDR3 DNA reads TGTGCCTGGAGTATGGGAGGGGACACCATATATTTT. The chain links TRBV30 to TRBJ1-3, with D possibly matching TRBD1 (5 bases). V lost 2 bases to trimming and J lost 8 bases, with 10 bases between them. The germline V gene encodes CDR1 GTSNPN and CDR2 SVGIG (reference sequence). The CDR3 runs to 12 residues.

V and J are TRBV7-8 and TRBJ1-1; D is ambiguous. Germline V gene lookup returns CDR1 SGHVS and CDR2 FQNEAQ. This CDR3 has 11 residues. V was trimmed by 2 bases and J by 5 bases, leaving 3 bases between them. The DNA of the CDR3 is TGTGCCAGCAGCTTAAGGACTGAAGCTTTCTTT. It encodes CASSLRTEAFF.